The 21 T cell receptor beta chains below come from one sample, sequenced in a study of T cell changes during pregnancy in multiple sclerosis (dated by TCRdb to about 2019). Receptors were amplified or captured by the immunoSEQ multiplex PCR assay. Imported from immuneACCESS, the table was reduced by TCRdb to in-frame sequences with V and J called. These copies leave out some clones; in studies compared against another copy, an unresolved V gene accounts for under half, and the cause of the remainder is not known. A total of roughly 61,000 clones appear in this sample, roughly 94% of them only once. 2% to 3% of the sample belongs to the ten largest clones. Sequencing was performed on CD8+ T cells from peripheral blood mononuclear cells, taken after pregnancy. Receptor source: a female donor with multiple sclerosis, enrolled in a pregnancy study.

The chain employs TRBV5-1 and TRBJ2-7, with D possibly being TRBD1 (5 bases). Germline CDR1 reads SGHRS; CDR2 reads YFSETQ. The CDR3 runs to 16 residues. V shed 0 bases and J shed 0 bases, with 13 bases lying between them. In DNA form, the CDR3 reads TGCGCCAGCAGCTTGGCAGTGACAGCATTCTCCTACGAGCAGTACTTC. Its protein product is CASSLAVTAFSYEQYF.

J is TRBJ2-1 and V is TRBV28; 8 nucleotides line up with TRBD2. This CDR3 has 15 residues. V lost 3 bases and J lost 6; bases outside the gene matches: 7. Germline CDR1 is MDHEN and CDR2 is SYDVKM. Written as DNA, the CDR3 is TGTGCCAGCAGTTTTTCGGGACTAGTGGGCAATGAGCAGTTCTTC. Translated: CASSFSGLVGNEQFF. Variable domain in full (rest from reference TRBV28 and TRBJ2-1): DVKVTQSSRYLVKRTGEKVFLECVQDMDHENMFWYRQDPGLGLRLIYFSYDVKMKEKGDIPEGYSVSREKKERFSLILESASTNQTSMYLCASSFSGLVGNEQFFGPGTRLTVL.

The chain links TRBV27 to TRBJ2-1; maybe TRBD1 (6 bases). CDR1 and CDR2 from the germline V gene are MNHEY and SMNVEV (reference sequence). The CDR3 loop spans 15 amino acids. Between the trimmed V and J ends, which lost 3 bases and 7 bases, there was a span of 16 bases. CDR3 bases: TGTGCCAGCAGTTTTGGTGTGGGGGCGAGTAATGAGCAGTTCTTC. It encodes CASSFGVGASNEQFF.

This clone has a single count. The V gene is TRBV4-1, the J gene TRBJ2-7; D uncertain. Trimming took 1 base from V and 5 from J, leaving 6 bases between them. The CDR3 loop spans 12 amino acids. Germline V CDR1 and CDR2: MGHRA, YSYEKL. The CDR3 coding sequence is TGCGCCAGCAGCCAAGGACGGGACGAGCAGTACTTC. This gives the protein CASSQGRDEQYF.

The chain is built from TRBV2 and TRBJ1-4, with 9 bases that match TRBD1. CDR1 and CDR2 (germline): SNHLY, FYNNEI. J gave up 5 bases and V 1 base, and 5 bases lay outside the gene matches. This CDR3 is 16 amino acids long. The DNA for the CDR3 is TGTGCCAGCAGTGAAGATGGGGGGACAGGGAATGAAAAACTGTTTTTT. Translating gives CASSEDGGTGNEKLFF.

V usage is TRBV29-1 and J usage is TRBJ1-2, with 7 positions matching TRBD1. V lost 5 bases, J lost 0 bases, and 9 bases stayed unmatched. The CDR3 covers 15 residues. CDR1 SQVTM and CDR2 ANQGSEA come from the germline V gene. The CDR3 loop reads CSVPDREEANYGYTF. In nucleotides, the CDR3 is TGCAGCGTTCCCGACAGGGAAGAAGCTAACTATGGCTACACCTTC.

This rearrangement joins TRBV2 to TRBJ2-1; D is unclear. CDR1 SNHLY and CDR2 FYNNEI come from the germline V gene. V lost 4 bases and J lost 4, with 8 bases in between. The CDR3 length is 13 residues. The CDR3, as DNA: TGTGCCAGCAGTGCCCCTTCTTACAATGAGCAGTTCTTC. Its protein is CASSAPSYNEQFF. Together with reference TRBV2 and TRBJ2-1, the CDR3 gives the full variable domain: EPEVTQTPSHQVTQMGQEVILRCVPISNHLYFYWYRQILGQKVEFLVSFYNNEISEKSEIFDDQFSVERPDGSNFTLKIRSTKLEDSAMYFCASSAPSYNEQFFGPGTRLTVL.

This sequence joins TRBV5-4 and TRBJ1-1; possible D gene TRBD1, 5 bases. V gave up 4 bases and J gave up 0 bases, with 10 bases separating them. The CDR3 is made up of 14 amino acids. The germline CDR1 and CDR2 sequences are SGHNT and YYREEE (reference sequence). CDR3 region: CASSQVDMNTEAFF. CDR3 in DNA: TGTGCCAGCAGCCAAGTGGACATGAACACTGAAGCTTTCTTT.

The chain combines TRBV9 with TRBJ2-2, with TRBD1 matching 7 bases. This CDR3 spans 17 amino acids. Germline CDR1 reads SGDLS; CDR2 reads YYNGEE. With 1 base clipped from V and 0 bases from J, the junction kept 6 bases outside the gene matches. This chain's CDR3 is CASSVYGQVSNTGELFF. CDR3 coding DNA: TGTGCCAGCAGCGTATATGGACAGGTCTCGAACACCGGGGAGCTGTTTTTT.

The chain has TRBV7-9 and TRBJ2-1, with TRBD2 matching 13 bases. Germline V gives CDR1 SEHNR, CDR2 FQNEAQ (reference sequence). V gave up 5 bases and J gave up 4 bases; unmatched junction bases: 5. The CDR3 is 16 residues long. The CDR3 spells CASSDGLAGVYNEQFF. The CDR3 region has the DNA TGTGCCAGCAGCGATGGACTAGCGGGGGTATACAATGAGCAGTTCTTC.

This clone appeared a single time. The rearrangement links TRBV5-1 to TRBJ2-5; tentatively, D is TRBD2 (6 bases). This CDR3 has 14 amino acids. Germline V gene data show CDR1 as SGHRS and CDR2 as YFSETQ. Trimming took off 1 base at V and 4 bases at J, with 11 bases between the two ends. The CDR3 DNA is TGCGCCAGCAGCTTGATAGAGGAGGGAGAGACCCAGTACTTC. As protein: CASSLIEEGETQYF.

This chain connects TRBV2 to TRBJ2-2; 8 bases are shared with TRBD1. Losses at the gene ends were 6 bases for V and 2 bases for J; bases not matched to a gene: 8. This CDR3 is built from 16 residues. Germline V lookup: CDR1 SNHLY, CDR2 FYNNEI. CDR3 amino acids: CASSGGQGRNTGELFF. As DNA, the CDR3 is TGTGCCAGCAGCGGAGGACAGGGCCGAAACACCGGGGAGCTGTTTTTT.

Comment on this clone: This CDR3 is also generated by other DNA sequences in the sample. The chain links TRBV27 to TRBJ2-7; 12 positions match TRBD2. The CDR3 runs 14 residues. Germline trimming cut 5 bases from V and 4 bases from J; bases unmatched to any gene: 3. Germline V gene data show CDR1 as MNHEY and CDR2 as SMNVEV (reference sequence). CDR3 in amino acids: CASSLAGGPYEQYF. In DNA form, the CDR3 reads TGTGCCAGCAGTCTAGCGGGAGGGCCTTACGAGCAGTACTTC.

The chain employs TRBV7-2 and TRBJ1-2; TRBD1 might be the D (6 bases). The CDR3 loop spans 13 amino acids. Trimming took 8 bases from V and 0 from J, leaving 10 bases between them. CDR1 is SGHTA and CDR2 is FQGNSA in the germline V gene. DNA for the CDR3: TGTGCCAGCCCTACAGGGTCTAACTATGGCTACACCTTC. Translated: CASPTGSNYGYTF. Together with reference TRBV7-2 and TRBJ1-2, the CDR3 gives the full variable domain: GAGVSQSPSNKVTEKGKDVELRCDPISGHTALYWYRQSLGQGLEFLIYFQGNSAPDKSGLPSDRFSAERTGGSVSTLTIQRTQQEDSAVYLCASPTGSNYGYTFGSGTRLTVV.

In this sample, this clone turned up once. The chain employs TRBV23-1 and TRBJ2-7; 9 nucleotides line up with TRBD1. TRBV23-1 counts as an open reading frame of uncertain function. This CDR3 has 17 amino acids. J was trimmed by 8 bases and V by 0 bases; bases with no gene match: 14. The CDR3 sequence is CASSQSAGQGLEYKQYF. CDR3 sequence (DNA): TGCGCCAGCAGTCAATCTGCGGGACAGGGCCTTGAGTACAAGCAGTACTTC.

The genes are TRBV27 and TRBJ2-7; weak D call: TRBD1 (5 bases). Germline V CDR1 and CDR2: MNHEY, SMNVEV (reference sequence). V lost 2 bases and J 4 bases, leaving 9 bases between the germline ends. The length of the CDR3 is 13 residues. The CDR3, as DNA: TGTGCCAGCAGTTTAAGTGCAGGGTACGAGCAGTACTTC. This translates into CASSLSAGYEQYF.

The chain has TRBV6-5 and TRBJ2-3, with D possibly matching TRBD1 (5 bases). Germline CDR1 reads MNHEY; CDR2 reads SVGAGI. V was clipped by 0 bases and J by 3 bases, with 10 bases between them. This CDR3 is 15 amino acids long. The CDR3 nucleotides read TGTGCCAGCAGTTACTCGATGCCAGGGACAGATACGCAGTATTTT. Encoded protein: CASSYSMPGTDTQYF.

There are a few counts of this clone. The chain couples TRBV5-4 to TRBJ1-2; no reliable D call. Germline-derived CDR1 and CDR2 are SGHNT and YYREEE (reference sequence). Trimming removed 4 bases from V and 4 bases from J, with 8 bases in between. CDR3 length: 12 residues. The CDR3 DNA follows: TGTGCCAGCAGCCCAGACACCTATGGCTACACCTTC. Its protein is CASSPDTYGYTF.

The chain recombines TRBV27 with TRBJ1-3, with 9 positions matching TRBD1. The J segment lost 0 bases and the V segment lost 6 bases, leaving 3 bases of the junction unmatched. This CDR3 region has 15 residues. Germline V gene data show CDR1 as MNHEY and CDR2 as SMNVEV (reference sequence). This chain's CDR3 is CASSLDRGSGNTIYF. The CDR3 region has the DNA TGTGCCAGCAGCTTGGACAGGGGCTCTGGAAACACCATATATTTT.

J is TRBJ2-7 and V is TRBV10-3; 11 nucleotides agree with TRBD2. V was pared by 2 bases and J by 4 bases, with 10 bases of the junction left unmatched. From germline, CDR1 is ENHRY and CDR2 SYGVKD. The CDR3 totals 17 residues. The CDR3 DNA is TGTGCCATCAGTGAGGGGCAGGGACTAGCGGAACTATACGAGCAGTACTTC. It specifies CAISEGQGLAELYEQYF.

The count of this clone is one. The chain recombines TRBV6-5 with TRBJ1-5; no clear D gene. Germline lookup yields CDR1 MNHEY and CDR2 SVGAGI. The CDR3 has 15 amino acids. Trimming cost V 6 bases and J 6 bases, with 18 bases left between them. In DNA form, the CDR3 reads TGTGCCAGCAGCATACAACCCGGAGGCGGTCAGCCCCAGCATTTT. Residues: CASSIQPGGGQPQHF.